Listed here are 21 T cell receptor beta chains from one sample, sequenced in a study of T cell responses to AZD1222 COVID-19 vaccine. The table came from immunoSEQ multiplex PCR; TCRdb's copy has only in-frame clones and leaves some out. The table records fewer than 110,000 clones, roughly 87% of them present only once. The sequenced sample was peripheral blood, obtained 28 days after the second AZD1222 dose. The receptors here all came from an adult who received the AZD1222 COVID-19 vaccine.

The chain carries TRBV18 and TRBJ1-6; no clear D. Trimming removed 3 bases from V and 6 bases from J, with 6 bases in between. The CDR3 is made up of 13 amino acids. CDR1 and CDR2 from the germline V gene are KGHSH and LQKENI. CDR3 in amino acids: CASSPAANSPLHF. The CDR3 nucleotides read TGTGCCAGCTCACCGGCAGCTAATTCACCCCTCCACTTT.

The rearrangement links TRBV3-1 (or the pseudogene TRBV3-2) to TRBJ1-2, with D perhaps TRBD1 (6 bases). The V gene lost 0 bases and the J gene lost 2 bases, with 19 bases spanning the gap. This CDR3 is 18 amino acids long. Germline CDR1 and CDR2: LGHDT and YNNKEL (reference sequence). CDR3 region: CASSQDGAWGLKNYGYTF. The CDR3 coding sequence is TGTGCCAGCAGCCAAGATGGGGCTTGGGGGCTTAAAAACTATGGCTACACCTTC.

CDR3 loop: CASSGLAVNTDTQYF. As DNA, the CDR3 is TGTGCCAGCAGCGGACTAGCGGTGAACACAGATACGCAGTATTTT. The V gene is TRBV6-5, the J gene TRBJ2-3; 10 bases are shared with TRBD2. Germline V lookup: CDR1 MNHEY, CDR2 SVGAGI. The CDR3 has 15 residues. V lost 6 bases and J lost 2; bases outside the gene matches: 5.

The CDR3 DNA sequence: TGTGCCAGCAGTTACTCGAGTGCGGGGAATGAGCAGTTCTTC. This gives the protein CASSYSSAGNEQFF. The chain links TRBV6-5 to TRBJ2-1; tentative D call: TRBD2 (6 bases). V lost 0 bases to trimming and J lost 7 bases, with 10 bases between them. CDR3 length equals 14 residues. Germline CDR1 and CDR2: MNHEY and SVGAGI.

This clone was recorded a few times. The chain joins TRBV7-3 to TRBJ1-2, with 8 bases matching TRBD1. V was pared by 0 bases and J by 8 bases, with 2 bases of the junction left unmatched. The CDR3 is 13 residues long. CDR1 and CDR2 from the germline V gene are SGHTA and FQGTGA. CDR3 amino acids: CASSLTTGGGYTF. The CDR3 region has the DNA TGTGCCAGCAGCTTAACAACAGGGGGAGGCTACACCTTC.

This chain uses TRBV29-1 with TRBJ1-1; no firm D call. CDR3 length: 10 amino acids. CDR1 and CDR2 from the germline V gene are SQVTM and ANQGSEA. V was clipped by 6 bases and J by 3 bases, with 5 bases between them. CDR3 region: CSVVHTEAFF. In nucleotides, the CDR3 is TGCAGCGTGGTACACACTGAAGCTTTCTTT.

The chain has TRBV19 and TRBJ1-2, with a weak D call TRBD1 (6 bases). V shed 7 bases and J shed 4 bases, with 19 bases lying between them. This CDR3 comprises 15 residues. Germline V gene sequence: CDR1 LNHDA, CDR2 SQIVND (reference sequence). The CDR3 spells CASNSGQQGPYGYTF. The DNA of the CDR3 is TGTGCCAGTAATTCCGGACAACAGGGCCCCTATGGCTACACCTTC.

The chain is built from TRBV27 and TRBJ2-6; weak D call: TRBD2 (5 bases). CDR1 is MNHEY, CDR2 SMNVEV, per germline (reference sequence). Trimming stripped 8 bases from V and 0 bases from J, with 14 bases between. CDR3 length: 16 residues. The CDR3 here is CASGRGLRSGANVLTF. The CDR3 coding sequence is TGTGCCAGCGGCAGAGGACTGCGCTCTGGGGCCAACGTCCTGACTTTC.

V gene TRBV13 combines with J gene TRBJ2-3; TRBD2 might be the D (6 bases). The germline gives CDR1 PRHDT, CDR2 FYEKMQ (reference sequence). The CDR3 runs 13 residues. Trimming stripped 3 bases from V and 4 bases from J, with 8 bases between. The CDR3 DNA follows: TGTGCCAGCAGCTTGACTAGTTCAGATACGCAGTATTTT. This translates into CASSLTSSDTQYF. The full variable domain, in which reference TRBV13 and TRBJ2-3 provide the parts outside the CDR3, is AAGVIQSPRHLIKEKRETATLKCYPIPRHDTVYWYQQGPGQDPQFLISFYEKMQSDKGSIPDRFSAQQFSDYHSELNMSSLELGDSALYFCASSLTSSDTQYFGPGTRLTVL.

DNA of the CDR3: TGTGCCAGCAGGTATGGGCTAGCTACACGGTTAGACGAGCAGTACTTC. As protein: CASRYGLATRLDEQYF. J is TRBJ2-5 and V is TRBV21-1; the DNA was not compared with TRBD2, the D call given in the table. Gene TRBJ2-7 matches the end of the DNA better, so the J call may be wrong. TRBV21-1 is a pseudogene locus. This CDR3 has 16 amino acids.

The chain carries TRBV6-5 and TRBJ1-5; D might be TRBD1 (5 bases). Trimming took off 6 bases at V and 0 bases at J, with 12 bases between the two ends. CDR1 and CDR2 from the germline V gene are MNHEY and SVGAGI. This CDR3 spans 15 amino acids. The CDR3 sequence: CASRGLSYSNQPQHF. CDR3 coding DNA: TGTGCCAGCAGGGGACTCAGTTATAGCAATCAGCCCCAGCATTTT.

The rearrangement links TRBV28 to TRBJ1-2; no clear D gene. Germline V lookup: CDR1 MDHEN, CDR2 SYDVKM. The length of the CDR3 is 13 residues. V was shortened by 8 bases and J by 1 base, with 11 bases between the two germline ends. CDR3 residues: CASCYGNNYGYTF. The CDR3 DNA reads as TGTGCCAGCTGTTACGGGAATAACTATGGCTACACCTTC.

This clone was detected once. The chain uses TRBV6-5 and TRBJ1-4; 7 bases map to TRBD1. The V gene end was trimmed by 5 bases and the J gene end by 0 bases; junction bases not matched to a gene: 3. The CDR3 covers 15 residues. CDR1 and CDR2 from the germline V gene are MNHEY and SVGAGI. Here the CDR3 reads CASSRDSATNEKLFF. The CDR3 DNA is TGTGCCAGCAGTCGGGACAGTGCAACTAATGAAAAACTGTTTTTT.

The rearrangement uses TRBV6-5 and TRBJ2-5; D is undetermined. This CDR3 region has 16 residues. Trimming stripped 0 bases from V and 5 bases from J, with 16 bases between. Germline V lookup: CDR1 MNHEY, CDR2 SVGAGI. The CDR3 DNA reads TGTGCCAGCAGTTACTCAAGGGATAGGGCCCATGAGACCCAGTACTTC. Translation gives CASSYSRDRAHETQYF.

This clone was observed a single time. This sequence joins TRBV7-2 and TRBJ1-1; no firm D call. Per germline, CDR1 SGHTA and CDR2 FQGNSA. The CDR3 runs 14 residues. V was shortened by 1 base and J by 4 bases, with 10 bases between the two germline ends. The CDR3 sequence is CASSLDKGGTEAFF. The CDR3 DNA is TGTGCCAGCAGCTTAGATAAGGGAGGCACTGAAGCTTTCTTT.

The genes are TRBV28 and TRBJ1-5, with 7 bases identical to TRBD1. After removal of 2 bases from V and 3 bases from J, the junction contained 4 bases not matched to a gene. The germline V gene has CDR1 MDHEN and CDR2 SYDVKM. The CDR3 runs to 15 residues. The CDR3 spells CASSLLRGNNQPQHF. CDR3 coding DNA: TGTGCCAGCAGTTTACTCAGGGGGAACAATCAGCCCCAGCATTTT.

This chain links TRBV19 with TRBJ1-4; D uncertain. This CDR3 is built from 13 residues. Germline V lookup: CDR1 LNHDA, CDR2 SQIVND (reference sequence). Trimming stripped 6 bases from V and 8 bases from J, with 13 bases between. CDR3 nucleotide sequence: TGTGCCAGTAGATTGATGGTTGGAGAAAAACTGTTTTTT. This codes for CASRLMVGEKLFF.

The chain employs TRBV4-3 and TRBJ2-2; 10 nucleotides agree with TRBD1. Germline V gives CDR1 LGHNA, CDR2 YSLEER. The V and J ends lost 4 bases and 6 bases, in that order; junction bases with no gene match: 11. CDR3 length: 17 amino acids. The CDR3 DNA sequence: TGCGCCAGCAGCCCGGCCCCCGGACAGGGGGGTCCCGGGGAGCTGTTTTTT. Its protein product is CASSPAPGQGGPGELFF.

The chain links TRBV7-9 to TRBJ1-1; no firm D call. The CDR3 covers 11 residues. Germline assignment: CDR1 SEHNR and CDR2 FQNEAQ (reference sequence). Trimming shortened V by 8 bases and J by 4 bases, and 8 bases separated the two germline ends. As DNA, the CDR3 is TGTGCCAGCGAGGGTGGCACTGAAGCTTTCTTT. Protein sequence: CASEGGTEAFF.

The CDR3 nucleotides read TGTGCCAGCAGCCAAGGGGCCACAGTCTCCTACGAGCAGTACTTC. Its translation is CASSQGATVSYEQYF. The chain recombines TRBV14 with TRBJ2-7, with D unclear. This CDR3 spans 15 amino acids. Germline V CDR1 and CDR2: SGHDN, FVKESK. V dropped 1 base and J dropped 0 bases, with 10 bases sitting between them.

This CDR3 reads CASSQLEKLFF. The CDR3 region has the DNA TGCGCCAGCAGTCAACTCGAAAAACTGTTTTTT. V and J are TRBV23-1 and TRBJ1-4; D not resolved. TRBV23-1 is an open reading frame whose function is uncertain. V shed 2 bases and J shed 8 bases, with 3 bases lying between them. There are 11 residues in the CDR3.